A single sample gave rise to the 21 T cell receptor beta chains below, sequenced in a study of T cell repertoires in cytomegalovirus infection. Antigens for these TCRs are unknown. MiXCR was run by TCRdb on the reads, yielding one entry per CDR3 protein. The table records hundreds of thousands of distinct CDR3 sequences, about 28% of them present only once. The sequenced sample was cultured PBMCs, obtained from culture after CMV antigen stimulation. Receptor source: a human donor in good health (CMV status not recorded). Some clones in this sample may be carry-over from other donors' samples.

This clonotype turned up a few times. The CDR3 DNA follows: TGTGCCAGCAGCGACAGGGGAGCTCATCCACCCCTCCACTTT. It is translated as CASSDRGAHPPLHF. V usage is TRBV7-9 and J usage is TRBJ1-6; the match to TRBD1 covers 8 bases. The CDR3 has 14 residues. Germline V gives CDR1 SEHNR, CDR2 FQNEAQ (reference sequence). The junction had 8 bases not matched to a gene; V was cut back by 5 bases and J by 11 bases.

V and J are TRBV6-6 and TRBJ1-1; D gene uncertain. Germline V gene sequence: CDR1 MNHNY, CDR2 SVGAGI (reference sequence). With 0 bases removed from V and 4 bases from J, the gap between germline ends came to 12 bases. The CDR3 runs 15 residues. CDR3: CASSYSSGMGTEAFF. CDR3 sequence (DNA): TGTGCCAGCAGTTACTCATCCGGGATGGGCACTGAAGCTTTCTTT.

The chain couples TRBV11-2 to TRBJ1-2, with a tentative D call TRBD1 (5 bases). Trimming left V 6 bases short and J 8 bases short, with 16 bases between. The CDR3 totals 13 residues. The germline CDR1 and CDR2 sequences are SGHAT and FQNNGV. DNA for the CDR3: TGTGCCAGCAGTTCAACTGGGACCGGGGGCTACACCTTC. Its protein is CASSSTGTGGYTF.

CDR3 sequence (DNA): TGTGCCAGCAGCTTACACAGGGTATCCTACAATGAGCAGTTCTTC. As protein: CASSLHRVSYNEQFF. V and J are TRBV5-6 and TRBJ2-1; D perhaps matches TRBD1 (6 bases). Trimming removed 2 bases at V and 1 base at J, with 10 bases between. The length of the CDR3 is 15 residues. The germline V gene has CDR1 SGHDT and CDR2 YYEEEE.

The V and J genes are TRBV20-1 and TRBJ1-1; possibly TRBD1 for D (6 bases). Trimming shortened V by 0 bases and J by 3 bases, and 11 bases separated the two germline ends. This CDR3 contains 14 residues. Germline CDR1 DFQATT, CDR2 SNEGSKA (reference sequence). The CDR3 sequence is CSARDTGRDTEAFF. As DNA, the CDR3 is TGCAGTGCTAGAGATACAGGGAGGGACACTGAAGCTTTCTTT.

Ten or more counts support this clonotype. The junction shows a germline mismatch at one end, possibly a read error. The chain has TRBV7-7 and TRBJ2-1, with D uncertain. This CDR3 is 14 amino acids long. The germline CDR1 and CDR2 sequences are SSHAT and FNYEAQ (reference sequence). CDR3 in amino acids: CASSLEFSGYEQFF. DNA for the CDR3: TGTGCTAGCAGCTTGGAGTTTAGTGGTTATGAGCAGTTCTTC.

The chain couples TRBV6-2 or TRBV6-3 to TRBJ2-3, with D unclear. V lost 7 bases and J lost 1, with 9 bases in between. This CDR3 is built from 13 residues. The germline V gene encodes CDR1 MNHEY and CDR2 SVGEGT. The CDR3 nucleotides read TGTGCCAGCACCGGCGACGGCACAGATACGCAGTATTTT. Translating gives CASTGDGTDTQYF.

The chain links TRBV7-6 to TRBJ1-2; 7 bases fit TRBD1. Per germline, CDR1 SGHVS and CDR2 FNYEAQ. The J segment lost 9 bases and the V segment lost 4 bases, leaving 5 bases of the junction unmatched. The length of the CDR3 is 12 residues. CDR3 nucleotide sequence: TGTGCCAGCAGCTCCGACAGGGCTCGCTACACCTTC. Its protein product is CASSSDRARYTF.

This chain uses TRBV6-1 with TRBJ2-5; the match to TRBD2 covers 11 bases. The CDR3 length is 15 residues. The V gene end was trimmed by 4 bases and the J gene end by 1 base; junction bases not matched to a gene: 2. Germline CDR1 and CDR2: MNHNS and SASEGT. CDR3 DNA sequence: TGTGCCAGCAGTGGACTAGCGGGACCCCAAGAGACCCAGTACTTC. This encodes CASSGLAGPQETQYF.

This clonotype came up many times. The chain uses TRBV27 and TRBJ2-1; 9 nucleotides agree with TRBD2. V lost 3 bases to trimming and J lost 9 bases; unmatched junction nucleotides: 3. The CDR3 consists of 13 residues. Looked up from germline, CDR1 is MNHEY and CDR2 is SMNVEV (reference sequence). The CDR3 region is CASSFRGGGEQFF. CDR3 sequence (DNA): TGTGCCAGCAGTTTTCGCGGGGGGGGTGAGCAGTTCTTC.

This chain connects TRBV4-1 to TRBJ1-4; 7 bases agree with TRBD1. The length of the CDR3 is 16 residues. The V segment lost 5 bases and the J segment 8 bases; nucleotides outside the gene matches: 14. CDR1 is MGHRA and CDR2 is YSYEKL in the germline V gene. CDR3 protein: CASSGTVKKGHEKLFF. The CDR3 bases are TGCGCCAGCAGCGGGACAGTCAAAAAGGGTCACGAAAAACTGTTTTTT.

This rearrangement joins TRBV10-2 to TRBJ2-1; D not certain. This CDR3 spans 14 amino acids. Germline lookup yields CDR1 WSHSY and CDR2 SAAADI. Trimming took off 6 bases at V and 6 bases at J, with 15 bases between the two ends. The CDR3 DNA sequence: TGCGCCAGCAGGGCCCCCGGATCCACCAATGAGCAGTTCTTC. Protein: CASRAPGSTNEQFF.

V is TRBV6-1 and J is TRBJ2-7; 12 bases fit TRBD1. Germline V gene sequence: CDR1 MNHNS, CDR2 SASEGT. Trimming cost V 5 bases and J 6 bases; bases outside gene matches: 5. The CDR3 consists of 14 residues. The CDR3 DNA sequence: TGTGCCAGCAGTCCGGGACAGGGGGCTTCCGAGCAGTACTTC. Its protein product is CASSPGQGASEQYF.

CDR3 nucleotides: TGTGCCACCAGCAGACCTGTACCTAGCGGCCAAGAGACCCAGTACTTC. Translated, it gives CATSRPVPSGQETQYF. This chain connects TRBV15 to TRBJ2-5; 7 bases line up with TRBD2. The V and J ends lost 2 bases and 1 base, in that order; junction bases with no gene match: 7. Germline V gene lookup returns CDR1 LNHNV and CDR2 YYDKDF (reference sequence). This CDR3 is built from 16 residues.

The V call is TRBV25-1, the J call TRBJ1-5, with 9 bases identical to TRBD1. In germline, CDR1 is MGHDK, CDR2 SYGVNS. The CDR3 runs to 14 residues. J lost 6 bases, V lost 6 bases, and 6 bases had no gene match. Here the CDR3 reads CASSGTGSPQPQHF. The CDR3 DNA sequence: TGTGCCAGCAGCGGGACAGGGTCCCCTCAGCCCCAGCATTTT.

The V gene is TRBV7-8, the J gene TRBJ2-7, with 8 bases matching TRBD1. V shed 2 bases and J 6 bases; nucleotides not matched to a gene: 3. This CDR3 has 13 residues. The germline V gene has CDR1 SGHVS and CDR2 FQNEAQ. CDR3: CASSLRTGFEQYF. CDR3 DNA: TGTGCCAGCAGCTTACGGACAGGGTTCGAGCAGTACTTC.

This clonotype occurred many times. The chain employs TRBV19 and TRBJ1-2; 9 bases are a match to TRBD1. This CDR3 comprises 14 residues. From germline, CDR1 is LNHDA and CDR2 SQIVND (reference sequence). V was clipped by 11 bases and J by 1 base; unmatched bases: 8. DNA for the CDR3: TGTGCCTCGAAAAGGGGACAGGGTAACTATGGCTACACCTTC. It yields the protein CASKRGQGNYGYTF.

This chain joins TRBV18 and TRBJ2-5, with a possible D match to TRBD1 (5 bases). The germline V gene encodes CDR1 KGHSH and CDR2 LQKENI. Trimming cost V 2 bases and J 5 bases, with 9 bases left between them. The CDR3 is made up of 13 amino acids. In DNA form, the CDR3 reads TGTGCCAGCTCACCAGCAGGGTACGAGACCCAGTACTTC. It specifies CASSPAGYETQYF.

The J gene is TRBJ1-3, the V gene TRBV12-3 or TRBV12-4; TRBD1 is a possible D gene (6 bases). Trimming took 2 bases from V and 0 from J, leaving 8 bases between them. The CDR3 is 15 amino acids. The CDR3 nucleotides read TGTGCCAGCAGTTTAAGGGGGACCTCTGGAAACACCATATATTTT. Its protein product is CASSLRGTSGNTIYF.

This clonotype has a handful of counts. J is TRBJ2-1 and V is TRBV7-2; D ambiguous. Deletions cut 1 base from V and 7 bases from J, with 14 bases between. The CDR3 is 15 residues long. CDR1 SGHTA and CDR2 FQGNSA come from the germline V gene. CDR3 coding DNA: TGTGCCAGCAGCTTAGGTAGATCGTCCAGAAATGAGCAGTTCTTC. Amino acids: CASSLGRSSRNEQFF.

The rearrangement uses TRBV11-3 and TRBJ2-7; D gene ambiguous. The germline V gene has CDR1 SGHNT and CDR2 YENEEA. V dropped 0 bases and J dropped 1 base, with 7 bases sitting between them. The CDR3 spans 14 residues. DNA for the CDR3: TGTGCCAGCAGCTTAGATTTTGGTTCCTACGAGCAGTACTTC. This codes for CASSLDFGSYEQYF.